This TCR beta chain was obtained from a study of blood T cell repertoires in COVID-19. Study-level information: Donors in the United States, Italy and Spain gave samples during acute or convalescent COVID-19. From T cells, B-cell-depleted T cells, or PBMCs came the material, which was cDNA or gDNA.

Those enrolled in Seattle joined during active infection and were followed longitudinally afterward. Germline CDR1 MNHEY, CDR2 SVGAGI. The CDR3 has 13 amino acids. With 8 bases clipped from V and 6 bases from J, the junction kept 6 bases outside the gene matches. This clone was seen only a few times. Source study methods: Using reference gene primer amplification, nucleated cell counts were estimated. The table came from immunoSEQ multiplex PCR; TCRdb's copy has only in-frame clones and leaves some out. That table is the source of V, J and clone size, and D and trimming were worked out from the DNA. The sample holds more than 200,000 clones; approximately 86% are singletons and the top ten take approximately 5.3%.

The V call is TRBV6-5, the J call TRBJ1-5, with 8 positions matching TRBD1. The sequenced sample consisted of peripheral blood. The clonotype originates from a woman between 55 and 75 years old with COVID-19, enrolled during active disease. The CDR3 DNA sequence: TGTGCCAGCGCCTACAGGGGGGCTCAGCCCCAGCATTTT. Translation: CASAYRGAQPQHF.